This T cell receptor beta chain was captured in a study of cytomegalovirus exposure and HLA in healthy donors. Study-level information: Researchers previously reported finding about 110 million unique TCR beta sequences from some 180 million T cells.

V lost 6 bases to trimming and J lost 0 bases, with 21 bases between them. The length of the CDR3 is 17 residues. Germline CDR1 is MNHEY and CDR2 is SMNVEV (reference sequence). Study outcomes and limitations: V- and J-gene trimming of TCR beta was linked (in a later analysis) to a missense DCLRE1C variant. Several of the most significant clusters appeared, in a later analysis, to be linked to common viral pathogens.

PCR used 60 Vbeta primers and 13 Jbeta primers. Original handling: In a later analysis, of tens of millions of unique beta chains, around 11 million appeared in at least two donors. Clones were sequenced by immunoSEQ multiplex PCR, and TCRdb holds only the in-frame ones, with some missing. The V and J calls and clone size are taken from that table; D and trimming were inferred from the DNA. Of some 76,000 clones listed, 65% to 80% are singletons. Comments on this clone: Its antigen is still unknown.

The receptor's source is a male donor in good health and CMV-seropositive. Source material: PBMCs. The gene calls are TRBV27 and TRBJ2-7, with a tentative D call TRBD2 (6 bases). CDR3 sequence reads: CASSTEKKRVDSYEQYF. CDR3 sequence (DNA): TGTGCCAGCAGCACCGAGAAAAAGCGGGTGGACTCCTACGAGCAGTACTTC.